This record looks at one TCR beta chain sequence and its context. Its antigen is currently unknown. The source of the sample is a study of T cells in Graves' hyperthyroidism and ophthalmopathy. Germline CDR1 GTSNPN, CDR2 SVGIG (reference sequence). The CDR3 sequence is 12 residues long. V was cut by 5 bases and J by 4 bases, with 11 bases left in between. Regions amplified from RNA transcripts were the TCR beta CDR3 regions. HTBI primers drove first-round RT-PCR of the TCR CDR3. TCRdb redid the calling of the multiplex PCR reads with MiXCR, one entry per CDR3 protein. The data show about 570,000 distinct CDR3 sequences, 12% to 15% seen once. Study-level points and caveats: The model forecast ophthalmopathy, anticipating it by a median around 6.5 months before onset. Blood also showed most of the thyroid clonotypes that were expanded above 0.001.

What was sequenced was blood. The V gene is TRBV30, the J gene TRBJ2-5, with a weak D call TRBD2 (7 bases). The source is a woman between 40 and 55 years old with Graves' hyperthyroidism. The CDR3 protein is CAWGGAGETQYF. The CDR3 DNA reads TGTGCCTGGGGGGGGGCAGGAGAGACCCAGTACTTC.